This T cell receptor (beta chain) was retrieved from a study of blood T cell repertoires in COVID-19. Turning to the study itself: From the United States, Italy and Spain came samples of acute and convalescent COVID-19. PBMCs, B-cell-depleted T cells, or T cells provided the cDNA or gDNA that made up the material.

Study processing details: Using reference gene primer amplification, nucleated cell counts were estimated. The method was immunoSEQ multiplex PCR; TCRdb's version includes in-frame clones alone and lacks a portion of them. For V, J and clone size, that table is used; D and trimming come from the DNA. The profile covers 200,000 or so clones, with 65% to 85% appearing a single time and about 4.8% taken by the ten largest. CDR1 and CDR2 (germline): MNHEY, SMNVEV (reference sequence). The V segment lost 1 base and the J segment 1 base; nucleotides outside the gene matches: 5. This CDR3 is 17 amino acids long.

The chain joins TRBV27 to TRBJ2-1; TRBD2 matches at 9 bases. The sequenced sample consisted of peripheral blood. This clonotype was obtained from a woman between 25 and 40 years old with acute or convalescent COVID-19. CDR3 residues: CASSLFASGVSYNEQFF. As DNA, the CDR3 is TGTGCCAGCAGTTTATTCGCTAGCGGGGTTTCCTACAATGAGCAGTTCTTC.